This T cell receptor beta chain is from a study of control samples from healthy donors and cancer patients. The assay was immunoSEQ multiplex PCR, and TCRdb's table has in-frame clones only and misses some. Among 110,000 to 150,000 clones, 94% were seen once, and the ten largest hold about an eighth. From germline, CDR1 is MDHEN and CDR2 SYDVKM. The V and J ends lost 5 bases and 1 base, in that order; junction bases with no gene match: 2. CDR3 length: 16 residues. The chain combines TRBV28 with TRBJ2-5, with 15 positions matching TRBD2. This clonotype was obtained from a man in his forties or fifties in good health. The sample taken for sequencing was blood. CDR3 DNA: TGTGCCAGCAGTCCGGGACTAGCGGGAGGCCAAGAGACCCAGTACTTC. Residues: CASSPGLAGGQETQYF.